This TCR beta chain was retrieved from a study of blood T cell repertoires in COVID-19. V shed 2 bases and J 12 bases; nucleotides not matched to a gene: 10. The CDR3 length is 14 residues. Germline CDR1 reads SGDLS; CDR2 reads YYNGEE. Profiled with immunoSEQ multiplex PCR; TCRdb holds only in-frame clones, not every one. The table records around 380,000 clones, 87% of them present only once. The clonotype originates from a man aged 30-40 years who had recovered from COVID-19. Material for sequencing was PBMCs or T cells enriched from blood (not recorded which). The rearrangement links TRBV9 to TRBJ1-4; 7 bases line up with TRBD1. The CDR3: CASSVERNRGELFF. The CDR3 bases are TGTGCCAGCAGCGTGGAAAGGAACAGGGGAGAACTGTTTTTT. Looking up the rest from reference TRBV9 and TRBJ1-4 gives the full variable domain: DSGVTQTPKHLITATGQRVTLRCSPRSGDLSVYWYQQSLDQGLQFLIQYYNGEERAKGNILERFSAQQFPDLHSELNLSSLELGDSALYFCASSVERNRGELFFGSGTQLSVL.